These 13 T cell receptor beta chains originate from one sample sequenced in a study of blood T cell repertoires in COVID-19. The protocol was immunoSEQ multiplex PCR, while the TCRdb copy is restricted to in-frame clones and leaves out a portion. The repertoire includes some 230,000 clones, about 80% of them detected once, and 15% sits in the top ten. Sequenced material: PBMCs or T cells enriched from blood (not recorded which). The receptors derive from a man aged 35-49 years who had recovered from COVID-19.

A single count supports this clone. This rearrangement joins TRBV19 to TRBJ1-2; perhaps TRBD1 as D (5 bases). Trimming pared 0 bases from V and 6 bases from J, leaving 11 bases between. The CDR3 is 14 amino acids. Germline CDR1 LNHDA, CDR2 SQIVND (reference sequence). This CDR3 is CASSIDGGSHGYTF. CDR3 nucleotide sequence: TGTGCCAGTAGTATAGACGGGGGATCCCATGGCTACACCTTC.

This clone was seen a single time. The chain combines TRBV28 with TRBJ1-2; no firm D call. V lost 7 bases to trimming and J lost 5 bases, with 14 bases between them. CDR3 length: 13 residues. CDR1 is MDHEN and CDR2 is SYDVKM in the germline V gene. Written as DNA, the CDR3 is TGTGCCAGCACCCTATCGGGAGCGTATGGCTACACCTTC. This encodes CASTLSGAYGYTF.

CDR3 nucleotide sequence: TGTGCCAGCAGCGCCTTAGCGGGCCTTACCACAGATACGCAGTATTTT. Translated: CASSALAGLTTDTQYF. The chain couples TRBV9 to TRBJ2-3, with TRBD2 matching 7 bases. The CDR3 has 16 amino acids. The V gene's germline CDR1 is SGDLS and CDR2 YYNGEE. V lost 3 bases and J lost 2; bases outside the gene matches: 9.

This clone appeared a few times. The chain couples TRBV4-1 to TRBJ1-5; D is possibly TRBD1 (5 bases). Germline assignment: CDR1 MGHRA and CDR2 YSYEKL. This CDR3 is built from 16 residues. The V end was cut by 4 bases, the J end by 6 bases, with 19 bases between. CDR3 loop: CASSPAPGKNRQPQHF. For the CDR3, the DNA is TGCGCCAGCAGCCCGGCTCCAGGGAAGAATCGTCAGCCCCAGCATTTT.

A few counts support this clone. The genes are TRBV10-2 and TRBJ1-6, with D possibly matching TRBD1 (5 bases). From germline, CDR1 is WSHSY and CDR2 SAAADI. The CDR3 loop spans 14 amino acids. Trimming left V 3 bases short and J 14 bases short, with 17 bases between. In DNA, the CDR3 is TGCGCCAGCAGTGACCCCAATTCGGGACTCGCCCTCCACTTT. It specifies CASSDPNSGLALHF.

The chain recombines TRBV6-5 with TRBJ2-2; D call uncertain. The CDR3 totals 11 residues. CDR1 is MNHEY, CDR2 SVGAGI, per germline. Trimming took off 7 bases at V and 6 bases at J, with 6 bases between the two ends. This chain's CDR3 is CASMQAGELFF. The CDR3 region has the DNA TGTGCCAGCATGCAGGCCGGGGAGCTGTTTTTT.

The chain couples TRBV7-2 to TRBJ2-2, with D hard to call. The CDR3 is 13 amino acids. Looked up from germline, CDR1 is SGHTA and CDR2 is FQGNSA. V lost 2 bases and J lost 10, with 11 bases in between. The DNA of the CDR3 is TGTGCCAGCAGCTTAACATACCCTTCGGAGCTGTTTTTT. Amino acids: CASSLTYPSELFF.

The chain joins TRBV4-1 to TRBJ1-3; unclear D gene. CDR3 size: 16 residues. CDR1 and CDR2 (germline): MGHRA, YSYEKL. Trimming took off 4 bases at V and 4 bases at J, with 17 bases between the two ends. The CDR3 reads CASSPPGRDYGNTIYF. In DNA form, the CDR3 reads TGCGCCAGCAGCCCCCCGGGGAGGGATTACGGAAACACCATATATTTT.

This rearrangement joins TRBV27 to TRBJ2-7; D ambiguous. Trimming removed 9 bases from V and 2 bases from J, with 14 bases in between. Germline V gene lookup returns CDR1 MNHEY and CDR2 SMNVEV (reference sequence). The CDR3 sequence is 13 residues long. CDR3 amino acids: CASSRNGAYEQYF. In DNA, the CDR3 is TGTGCCAGTAGCCGAAACGGCGCCTACGAGCAGTACTTC.

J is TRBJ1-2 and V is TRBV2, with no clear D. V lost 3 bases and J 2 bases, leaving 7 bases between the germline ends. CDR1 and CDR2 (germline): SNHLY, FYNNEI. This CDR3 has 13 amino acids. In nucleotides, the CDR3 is TGTGCCAGCAGTGACGACACCAACTATGGCTACACCTTC. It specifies CASSDDTNYGYTF. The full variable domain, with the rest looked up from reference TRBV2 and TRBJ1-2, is EPEVTQTPSHQVTQMGQEVILRCVPISNHLYFYWYRQILGQKVEFLVSFYNNEISEKSEIFDDQFSVERPDGSNFTLKIRSTKLEDSAMYFCASSDDTNYGYTFGSGTRLTVV.

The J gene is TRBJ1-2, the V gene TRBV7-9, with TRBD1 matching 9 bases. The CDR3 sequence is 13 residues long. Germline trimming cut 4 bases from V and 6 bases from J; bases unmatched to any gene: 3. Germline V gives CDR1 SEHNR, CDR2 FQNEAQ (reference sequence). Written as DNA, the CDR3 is TGTGCCAGCAGCTACGGGACAGGGCATGGCTACACCTTC. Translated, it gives CASSYGTGHGYTF.

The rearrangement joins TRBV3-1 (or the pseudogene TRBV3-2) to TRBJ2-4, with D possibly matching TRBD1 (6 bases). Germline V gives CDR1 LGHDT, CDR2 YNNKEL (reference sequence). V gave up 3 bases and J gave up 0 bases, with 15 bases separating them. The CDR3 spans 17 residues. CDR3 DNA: TGTGCCAGCAGCCAGGGTAGTGGGGGCCTAGCCAAAAACATTCAGTACTTC. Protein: CASSQGSGGLAKNIQYF.

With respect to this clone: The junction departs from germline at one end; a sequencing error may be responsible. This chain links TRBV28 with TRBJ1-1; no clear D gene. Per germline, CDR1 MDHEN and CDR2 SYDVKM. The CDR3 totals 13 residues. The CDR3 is CVSEGSPDTEAFF. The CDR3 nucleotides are TGTGTCAGCGAGGGAAGTCCTGACACTGAAGCTTTCTTT.